The rows below give T cell receptor beta chains drawn from one sample of a study of T cells expressing NK-cell markers. TCRdb re-called the 5' RACE reads, yielding one record per CDR3 amino acid sequence without DNA. The sample includes 300,000 to 500,000 distinct CDR3 sequences. The sequenced sample was blood T cells: a sorted CD56 or NKG2C T cell subset, CD4+ or CD8+ T cells, or bulk PBMC T cells (not recorded which). The origin of the receptors is a woman between 45 and 65 years old in good health. CDR3s include the opening cysteine and the closing phenylalanine or tryptophan. Fields, in order: J gene, V gene, CDR3 protein.

TRBJ2-1 TRBV4-1 CASSLNRGVDEQFF
TRBJ2-6 TRBV19 CASSSRMGSGANVLTF
TRBJ2-1 TRBV10-3 CAIRPGTAGHESSYNEQFF
TRBJ2-7 TRBV5-1 CASSLWGGVEQYF
TRBJ1-2 TRBV29-1 CSATRGGNYGYTF
TRBJ2-3 TRBV5-1 CASSTRRGDTQYF
TRBJ2-1 TRBV20-1 CSVKVANEQFF
TRBJ1-1 TRBV10-3 CAISPGANTEAFF
TRBJ2-2 TRBV29-1 CSVVPLTGELFF
TRBJ2-5 TRBV6-5 CASKGGSSRQETQYF